The clone carrying this T cell receptor (beta chain) appeared a few times. Its antigen is not identified. The whole isolated RNA underwent reverse transcription, so sequencing captured expressed TCRB transcripts. Data came from immunoSEQ multiplex PCR; TCRdb stores just in-frame clones and leaves some out. This sample carries around 280,000 clones, around 7.3% of them seen once, and the ten largest clones take approximately 0.99%. This record comes from a study of beta chain features in type 1 diabetes. General study results and limits: Across patients, naive, central memory and Treg TCRB repertoires exhibited apparently greater similarity than was observed across healthy donors.

The CDR3 length is 14 residues. V shed 3 bases and J shed 4 bases, with 13 bases lying between them. Germline V gene sequence: CDR1 SGHDT, CDR2 YYEEEE. The receptor's source is a woman younger than 30 in good health. Sequenced input: central memory CD4+ T cells from blood. This sequence joins TRBV5-6 and TRBJ1-2; the D is unclear. CDR3 protein: CASSWRGGSYGYTF. The CDR3 region has the DNA TGTGCCAGCAGCTGGCGGGGAGGGAGCTATGGCTACACCTTC.